One and the same sample provided the 13 T cell receptor beta chains below, sequenced in a study of Graves' ophthalmopathy and Graves' hyperthyroidism (dated by TCRdb to 2017 to 2018). Sequenced on an Illumina HiSeq 2000. For repertoire sequencing, the TCR beta CDR3 regions were amplified from RNA transcripts. HTBI primers and the Qiagen OneStep RT-PCR kit were used in a first-round RT-PCR, which was followed by a second-round multiplex PCR, size selection and purification. Clones were called with MiXCR by TCRdb after fastp trimmed the public reads at Q25, and only in-frame beta chains were retained. Rows are unified per CDR3 protein, each entry keeping the most common DNA and genes. The sample table shows hundreds of thousands of distinct CDR3 sequences, and about two fifths are seen once. In total, the top ten clones hold 3.3% of the sample. The sample taken for sequencing was peripheral blood. These receptors all stem from an adult man with Graves' ophthalmopathy.

This clonotype appeared many times. The chain carries TRBV7-2 and TRBJ1-1; D possibly corresponds to TRBD1 (5 bases). Trimming cost V 5 bases and J 4 bases, with 17 bases left between them. CDR1 is SGHTA and CDR2 is FQGNSA in the germline V gene. This CDR3 comprises 15 residues. The CDR3: CASSRTGGQGTEAFF. In DNA form, the CDR3 reads TGTGCCAGCAGCCGTACCGGAGGGCAGGGCACTGAAGCTTTCTTT.

This clonotype was counted a few times. CDR3 DNA sequence: TGTGCCAGCTCACCGGACAGGGGGCTAGAGACCCAGTACTTC. This sequence encodes CASSPDRGLETQYF. The chain couples TRBV7-3 to TRBJ2-5, with 11 bases matching TRBD1. J was trimmed by 4 bases and V by 8 bases; bases with no gene match: 6. Germline assignment: CDR1 SGHTA and CDR2 FQGTGA. This CDR3 comprises 14 residues.

Only a few counts were recorded for this clonotype. The V call is TRBV10-3, the J call TRBJ1-5; D is undetermined. Germline CDR1 and CDR2: ENHRY and SYGVKD. The CDR3 contains 13 residues. The ends were cut back, 10 bases at V and 3 bases at J, with 13 bases in the middle. The CDR3 loop is CASKGGPNQPQHF. The CDR3 DNA sequence: TGTGCCAGCAAGGGAGGGCCCAATCAGCCCCAGCATTTT.

This clonotype was detected many times. CDR3 residues: CASSWDGITGELFF. The CDR3 coding sequence is TGTGCCAGCAGCTGGGACGGAATTACCGGGGAGCTGTTTTTT. This chain joins TRBV11-1 and TRBJ2-2; perhaps D is TRBD1 or TRBD2 (5 bases each). From germline, CDR1 is SGHAT and CDR2 FQDESV (reference sequence). The V gene lost 4 bases and the J gene lost 5 bases, with 11 bases spanning the gap. The CDR3 has 14 residues. The variable domain in full, completed from reference TRBV11-1 and TRBJ2-2, reads EAEVAQSPRYKITEKSQAVAFWCDPISGHATLYWYRQILGQGPELLVQFQDESVVDDSQLPKDRFSAERLKGVDSTLKIQPAELGDSAMYLCASSWDGITGELFFGEGSRLTVL.

The chain links TRBV6-4 to TRBJ2-2, with 9 bases fitting TRBD1. The germline V gene has CDR1 MRHNA and CDR2 SNTAGT. CDR3 length: 18 amino acids. Trimming at V came to 6 bases and at J to 3 bases, leaving 14 bases not matched to a gene. CDR3 sequence (DNA): TGTGCCAGCAGGGCGGGACAGGGCCTTGGTTCGGACACCGGGGAGCTGTTTTTT. It encodes CASRAGQGLGSDTGELFF.

This clonotype was seen repeatedly, ten times or more. This rearrangement joins TRBV7-2 to TRBJ1-1; D gene uncertain. V lost 1 base and J lost 8, with 11 bases in between. The CDR3 spans 13 residues. CDR1 and CDR2 from the germline V gene are SGHTA and FQGNSA. CDR3 nucleotides: TGTGCCAGCAGCTTAGAGAGCCGGGTCGAAGCTTTCTTT. It yields the protein CASSLESRVEAFF.

This clonotype was recorded many times. This chain uses TRBV15 with TRBJ1-1, with D unresolved. Germline CDR1 and CDR2: LNHNV and YYDKDF (reference sequence). The V gene lost 8 bases and the J gene lost 5 bases, with 9 bases spanning the gap. This CDR3 is 11 amino acids long. The CDR3 region is CATGDWTEAFF. CDR3 DNA: TGTGCCACCGGGGATTGGACTGAAGCTTTCTTT.

This clonotype was recorded many times. This CDR3 reads CASSGTGTGHGELFF. CDR3 in DNA: TGTGCCAGCAGCGGTACGGGGACAGGGCACGGGGAGCTGTTTTTT. The chain employs TRBV7-9 and TRBJ2-2; 9 bases align to TRBD1. This CDR3 contains 15 residues. V shed 5 bases and J 7 bases; nucleotides not matched to a gene: 8. Germline lookup yields CDR1 SEHNR and CDR2 FQNEAQ (reference sequence).

This clonotype has only one observation. The V call is TRBV2, the J call TRBJ1-4; no clear D. Germline V gene lookup returns CDR1 SNHLY and CDR2 FYNNEI. Trimming stripped 6 bases from V and 5 bases from J, with 10 bases between. CDR3 length: 13 residues. Here the CDR3 DNA reads TGTGCCAGCAGACGGCTTGCAAATGAAAAACTGTTTTTT. It is translated as CASRRLANEKLFF.

J is TRBJ2-2 and V is TRBV7-6; D perhaps matches TRBD2 (6 bases). The V gene lost 1 base and the J gene lost 3 bases, with 15 bases spanning the gap. The CDR3 runs 17 residues. Germline CDR1 is SGHVS and CDR2 is FNYEAQ. CDR3 in DNA: TGTGCCAGCAGCTTAGATCCAGCGGGCCTGGACACCGGGGAGCTGTTTTTT. Translation: CASSLDPAGLDTGELFF.

This clonotype was found many times. The chain uses TRBV14 and TRBJ2-2; D may be TRBD1 (5 bases). The CDR3 is made up of 14 amino acids. The V and J ends lost 4 bases and 7 bases respectively, with 13 bases between them. Germline-derived CDR1 and CDR2 are SGHDN and FVKESK. The chain's CDR3 is CASSLGHLVGELFF. The DNA for the CDR3 is TGTGCCAGCAGCCTCGGACATCTCGTCGGGGAGCTGTTTTTT.

The genes are TRBV9 and TRBJ1-1, with a weak D call TRBD1 (5 bases). This CDR3 spans 17 amino acids. Germline CDR1 and CDR2: SGDLS and YYNGEE. V lost 3 bases and J 2 bases, leaving 20 bases between the germline ends. The CDR3: CASSAHVGAGINTEAFF. In DNA form, the CDR3 reads TGTGCCAGCAGCGCCCACGTCGGGGCAGGGATAAACACTGAAGCTTTCTTT.

This clonotype was seen ten or more times. This sequence joins TRBV5-1 and TRBJ1-1; D gene uncertain. The V gene lost 4 bases and the J gene lost 3 bases, with 10 bases spanning the gap. Looked up from germline, CDR1 is SGHRS and CDR2 is YFSETQ. This CDR3 comprises 13 residues. CDR3 residues: CASSPGWDTEAFF. The CDR3 DNA reads as TGCGCCAGCAGCCCGGGGTGGGACACTGAAGCTTTCTTT.